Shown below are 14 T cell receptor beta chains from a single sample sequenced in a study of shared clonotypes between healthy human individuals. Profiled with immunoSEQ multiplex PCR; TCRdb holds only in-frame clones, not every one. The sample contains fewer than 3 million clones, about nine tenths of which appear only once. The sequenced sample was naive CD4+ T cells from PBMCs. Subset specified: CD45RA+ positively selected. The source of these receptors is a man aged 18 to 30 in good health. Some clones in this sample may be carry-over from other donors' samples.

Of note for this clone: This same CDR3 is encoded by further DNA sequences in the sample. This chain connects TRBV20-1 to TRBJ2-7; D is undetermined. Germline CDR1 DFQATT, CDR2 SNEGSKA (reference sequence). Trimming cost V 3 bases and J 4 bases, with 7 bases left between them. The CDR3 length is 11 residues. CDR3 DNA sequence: TGCAGTGCTAGCTTGTCTTACGAGCAGTACTTC. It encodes CSASLSYEQYF.

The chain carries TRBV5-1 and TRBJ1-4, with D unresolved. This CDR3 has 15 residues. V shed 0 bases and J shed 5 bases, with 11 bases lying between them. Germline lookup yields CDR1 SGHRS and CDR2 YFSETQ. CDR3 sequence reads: CASSLGRVVNEKLFF. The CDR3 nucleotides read TGCGCCAGCAGCTTGGGGAGGGTAGTAAATGAAAAACTGTTTTTT.

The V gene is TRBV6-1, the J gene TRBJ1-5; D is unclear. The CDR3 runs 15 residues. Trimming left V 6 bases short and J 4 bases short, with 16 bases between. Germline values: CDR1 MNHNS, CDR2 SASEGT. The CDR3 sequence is CASRFPPGSNQPQHF. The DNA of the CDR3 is TGTGCCAGCAGATTCCCCCCGGGGTCAAATCAGCCCCAGCATTTT.

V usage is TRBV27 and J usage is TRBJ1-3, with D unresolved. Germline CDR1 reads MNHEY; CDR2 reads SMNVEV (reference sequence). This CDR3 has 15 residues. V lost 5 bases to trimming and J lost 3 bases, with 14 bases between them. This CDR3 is CASSPLAGIGNTIYF. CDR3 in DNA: TGTGCCAGCAGTCCTCTGGCCGGGATTGGAAACACCATATATTTT.

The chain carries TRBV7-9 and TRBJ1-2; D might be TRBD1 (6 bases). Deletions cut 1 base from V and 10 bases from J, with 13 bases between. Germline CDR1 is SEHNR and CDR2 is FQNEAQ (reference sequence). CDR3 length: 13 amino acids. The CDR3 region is CASSLEGGADYTF. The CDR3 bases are TGTGCCAGCAGCTTAGAGGGGGGCGCGGACTACACCTTC.

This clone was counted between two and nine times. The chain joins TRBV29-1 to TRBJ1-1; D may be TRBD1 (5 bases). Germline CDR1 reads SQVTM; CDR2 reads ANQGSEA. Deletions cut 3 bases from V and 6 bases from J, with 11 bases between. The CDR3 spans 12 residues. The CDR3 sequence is CSVDKGRPEAFF. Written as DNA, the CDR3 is TGCAGCGTTGATAAGGGACGCCCTGAAGCTTTCTTT.

This CDR3 is CASSRDDQPQHF. In DNA, the CDR3 is TGTGCCAGCAGCCGGGATGATCAGCCCCAGCATTTT. The rearrangement joins TRBV7-9 to TRBJ1-5; no clear D. The CDR3 length is 12 residues. V dropped 5 bases and J dropped 5 bases, with 7 bases sitting between them. Germline-derived CDR1 and CDR2 are SEHNR and FQNEAQ (reference sequence).

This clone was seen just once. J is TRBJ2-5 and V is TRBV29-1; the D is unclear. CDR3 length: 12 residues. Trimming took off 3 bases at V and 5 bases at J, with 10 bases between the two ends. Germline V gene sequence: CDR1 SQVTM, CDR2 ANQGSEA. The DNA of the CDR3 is TGCAGCGTTGAGAAGCAAAGGGAGACCCAGTACTTC. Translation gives CSVEKQRETQYF.

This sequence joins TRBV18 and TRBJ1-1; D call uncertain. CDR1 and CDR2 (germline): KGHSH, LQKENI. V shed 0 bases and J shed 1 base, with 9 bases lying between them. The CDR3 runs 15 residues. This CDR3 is CASSPPKEPNTEAFF. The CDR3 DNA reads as TGTGCCAGCTCACCACCGAAAGAGCCGAACACTGAAGCTTTCTTT.

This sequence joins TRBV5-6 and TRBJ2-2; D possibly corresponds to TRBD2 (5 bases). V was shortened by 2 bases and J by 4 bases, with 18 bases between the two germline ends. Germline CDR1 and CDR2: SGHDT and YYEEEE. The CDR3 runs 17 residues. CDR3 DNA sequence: TGTGCCAGCAGCTTCGCGGAGTCGGGGAGCTTCACCGGGGAGCTGTTTTTT. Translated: CASSFAESGSFTGELFF.

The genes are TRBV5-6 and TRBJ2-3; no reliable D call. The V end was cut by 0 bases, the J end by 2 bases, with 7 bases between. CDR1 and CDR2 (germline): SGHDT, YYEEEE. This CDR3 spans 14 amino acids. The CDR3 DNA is TGTGCCAGCAGCTTGGCCAGGAACACAGATACGCAGTATTTT. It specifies CASSLARNTDTQYF.

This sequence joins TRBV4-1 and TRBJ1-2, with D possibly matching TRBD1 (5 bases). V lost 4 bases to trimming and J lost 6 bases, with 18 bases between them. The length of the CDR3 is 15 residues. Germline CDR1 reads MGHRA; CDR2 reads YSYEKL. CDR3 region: CASSRLYGTSDGYTF. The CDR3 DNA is TGCGCCAGCAGCCGACTTTATGGGACGTCTGATGGCTACACCTTC.

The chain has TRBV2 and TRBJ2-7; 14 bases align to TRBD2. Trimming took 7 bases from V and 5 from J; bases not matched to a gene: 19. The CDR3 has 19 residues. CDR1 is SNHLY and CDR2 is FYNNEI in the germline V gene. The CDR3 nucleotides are TGTGCCAGCACCCGAAGGGGGACTAGCGGGAGTGATCCTAACGACGAGCAGTACTTC. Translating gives CASTRRGTSGSDPNDEQYF.

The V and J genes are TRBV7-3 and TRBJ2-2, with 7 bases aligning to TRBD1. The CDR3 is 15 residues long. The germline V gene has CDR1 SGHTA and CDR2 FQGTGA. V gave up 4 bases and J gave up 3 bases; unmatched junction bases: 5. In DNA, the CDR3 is TGTGCCAGCAGCTCGGGACAGAGTTACACCGGGGAGCTGTTTTTT. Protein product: CASSSGQSYTGELFF.